This T cell receptor (beta chain) comes out of a study of T cell responses to AZD1222 COVID-19 vaccine. This table comes from immunoSEQ multiplex PCR, and its TCRdb copy is limited to in-frame clones, with some not included. The sample lists around 160,000 clones; 75% to 85% were seen once. Study conclusions and caveats: CD4 TCRs linked to vaccination spanned spike, dominating at 160-218 and 743-854. Repertoire sampling happened only post peak T cell response.

About this clone itself: The antigen is unknown.

This clonotype was obtained from an adult in good health. The sequencing used peripheral blood, collected on day 0 of MenACWY control vaccination.

The CDR3: CASSLVGTEAFF. CDR3 DNA sequence: TGTGCCAGCAGCCTGGTGGGGACTGAAGCTTTCTTT. The J gene is TRBJ1-1, the V gene TRBV5-6; D gene ambiguous. V was pared by 4 bases and J by 5 bases, with 9 bases between. Germline CDR1 and CDR2: SGHDT and YYEEEE. The CDR3 runs to 12 residues.